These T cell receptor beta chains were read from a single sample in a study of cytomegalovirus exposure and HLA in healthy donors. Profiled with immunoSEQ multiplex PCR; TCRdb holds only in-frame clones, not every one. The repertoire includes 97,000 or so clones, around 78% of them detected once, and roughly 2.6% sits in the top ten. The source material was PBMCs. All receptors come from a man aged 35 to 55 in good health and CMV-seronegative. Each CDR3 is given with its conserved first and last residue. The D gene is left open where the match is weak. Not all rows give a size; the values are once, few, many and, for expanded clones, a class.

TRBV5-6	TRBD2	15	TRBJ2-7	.	TGTGCCAGCAGGGGACTAGCGATAACCTCCTACGAGCAGTACTTC	CASRGLAITSYEQYF
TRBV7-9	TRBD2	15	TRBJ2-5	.	TGTGCCAGCAGCCCCATCGGGGGGGTCCAAGAGACCCAGTACTTC	CASSPIGGVQETQYF
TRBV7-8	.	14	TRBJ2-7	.	TGTGCCAGCAGCTTTAAACAGGATCCCTCCGAGCAGTACTTC	CASSFKQDPSEQYF
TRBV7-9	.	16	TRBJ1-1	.	TGTTCCAGCAGCTTAGTACAGGGCCCAATGAACACTGAAGCTTTCTTT	CSSSLVQGPMNTEAFF
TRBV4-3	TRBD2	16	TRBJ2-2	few	TGCGCCAGCAGCCAAGATCCTAGCGGGGGGGCCGGGGAGCTGTTTTTT	CASSQDPSGGAGELFF
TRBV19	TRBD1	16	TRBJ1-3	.	TGTGCCAGTACCAAGTTGACAGGGGTCTCTGGAAACACCATATATTTT	CASTKLTGVSGNTIYF
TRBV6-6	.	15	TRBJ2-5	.	TGTGCCAGCATCTTTACCGGGGCTCGGGGGGAGACCCAGTACTTC	CASIFTGARGETQYF
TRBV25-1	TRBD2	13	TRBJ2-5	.	TGTGCCAGCAGGCGGGATGGGGGGAGGGCCCAGTACTTC	CASRRDGGRAQYF
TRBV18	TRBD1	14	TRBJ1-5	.	TGTGCCAGCTCACCGGGACAGTACAATCAGCCCCAGCATTTT	CASSPGQYNQPQHF
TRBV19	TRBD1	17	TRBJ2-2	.	TGTGCCAGTAGGAGAGGGACAGGGGCGGAGGACACCGGGGAGCTGTTTTTT	CASRRGTGAEDTGELFF
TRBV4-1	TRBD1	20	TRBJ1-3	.	TGCGCCAGCAGCCAACACCGGGACAGGGGGCGTTTGTGGAGTGGAAACACCATATATTTT	CASSQHRDRGRLWSGNTIYF
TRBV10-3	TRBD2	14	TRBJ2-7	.	TGTGCCATCAGTGACGTTAGCGGGGGATACGAGCAGTACTTC	CAISDVSGGYEQYF
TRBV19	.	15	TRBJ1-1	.	TGTGCCAGTAGTGGGGGACACCGGCAGGGCACTGAAGCTTTCTTT	CASSGGHRQGTEAFF
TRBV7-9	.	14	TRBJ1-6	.	TGTTCCAGCAGCTTCAACAGTCCGAATTCACCCCTCCACTTT	CSSSFNSPNSPLHF
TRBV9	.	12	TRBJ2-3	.	TGTGCCAGCAGCGTCAGCGGGGATACGCAGTATTTT	CASSVSGDTQYF
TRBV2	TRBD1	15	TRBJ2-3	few	TGTGCCAGCATTGAGGGACAGGGGGCAACAGATACGCAGTATTTT	CASIEGQGATDTQYF
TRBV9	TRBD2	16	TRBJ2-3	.	TGTGCCAGCAGCGCAGACGGGGGGGCATCTACAGATACGCAGTATTTT	CASSADGGASTDTQYF
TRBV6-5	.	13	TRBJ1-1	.	TGTGCCAGCAGTTTGCAGGTGAACACTGAAGCTTTCTTT	CASSLQVNTEAFF
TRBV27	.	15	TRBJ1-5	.	TGTGCCAGTCGTACAGGGAGCCTGGGCAATCAGCCCCAGCATTTT	CASRTGSLGNQPQHF
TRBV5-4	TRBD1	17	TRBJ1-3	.	TGTGCCAGCAGCTTGGGACAGGGGTTCTCCTCTGGAAACACCATATATTTT	CASSLGQGFSSGNTIYF
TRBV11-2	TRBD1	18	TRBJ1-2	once	TGTGCCAGCAGCTTCCCGGGACAGGGGAGACTCTCTAACTATGGCTACACCTTC	CASSFPGQGRLSNYGYTF
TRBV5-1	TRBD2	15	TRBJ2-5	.	TGCGCCAGCAGCCCAGGACCGGGACTAGTGGAGACCCAGTACTTC	CASSPGPGLVETQYF
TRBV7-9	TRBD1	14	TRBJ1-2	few	TGTGCCAGCAGAACAGGGGGCAGCGGCTATGGCTACACCTTC	CASRTGGSGYGYTF
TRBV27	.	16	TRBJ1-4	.	TGTGCCAGCAGTTTGGGGGGGTATGCAACTAATGAAAAACTGTTTTTT	CASSLGGYATNEKLFF
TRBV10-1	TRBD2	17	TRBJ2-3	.	TGCGCCAGCAGTGGATCGAACGTAGCGGGGCCGGGGGATACGCAGTATTTT	CASSGSNVAGPGDTQYF
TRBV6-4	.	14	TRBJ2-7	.	TGTGCCAGCAGTGAACAGCACGGCCCCTACGAGCAGTACTTC	CASSEQHGPYEQYF
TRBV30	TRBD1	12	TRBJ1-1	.	TGTGCACAAGACAGGGTGAACACTGAAGCTTTCTTT	CAQDRVNTEAFF
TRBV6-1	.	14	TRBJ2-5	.	TGTGCCAGCAGTGAGGAAATTCGAGGGGAGACCCAGTACTTC	CASSEEIRGETQYF
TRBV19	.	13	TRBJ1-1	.	TGTGCCAGTAGTAATTCAGGGGACACTGAAGCTTTCTTT	CASSNSGDTEAFF